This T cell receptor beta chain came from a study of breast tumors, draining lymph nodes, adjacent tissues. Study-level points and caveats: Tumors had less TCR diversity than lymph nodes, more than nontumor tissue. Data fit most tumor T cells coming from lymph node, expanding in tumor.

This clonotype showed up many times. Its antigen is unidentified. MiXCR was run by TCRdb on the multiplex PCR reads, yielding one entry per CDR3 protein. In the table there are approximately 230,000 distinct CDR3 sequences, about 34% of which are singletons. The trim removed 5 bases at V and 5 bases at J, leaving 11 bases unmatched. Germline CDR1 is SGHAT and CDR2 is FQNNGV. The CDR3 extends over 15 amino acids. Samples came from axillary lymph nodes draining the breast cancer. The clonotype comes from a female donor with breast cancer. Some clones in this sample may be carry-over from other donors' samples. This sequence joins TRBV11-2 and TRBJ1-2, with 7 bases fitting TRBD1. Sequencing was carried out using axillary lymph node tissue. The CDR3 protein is CASSPGDRKIYGYTF. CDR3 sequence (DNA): TGTGCCAGCAGCCCGGGGGACAGAAAGATTTATGGCTACACCTTC.